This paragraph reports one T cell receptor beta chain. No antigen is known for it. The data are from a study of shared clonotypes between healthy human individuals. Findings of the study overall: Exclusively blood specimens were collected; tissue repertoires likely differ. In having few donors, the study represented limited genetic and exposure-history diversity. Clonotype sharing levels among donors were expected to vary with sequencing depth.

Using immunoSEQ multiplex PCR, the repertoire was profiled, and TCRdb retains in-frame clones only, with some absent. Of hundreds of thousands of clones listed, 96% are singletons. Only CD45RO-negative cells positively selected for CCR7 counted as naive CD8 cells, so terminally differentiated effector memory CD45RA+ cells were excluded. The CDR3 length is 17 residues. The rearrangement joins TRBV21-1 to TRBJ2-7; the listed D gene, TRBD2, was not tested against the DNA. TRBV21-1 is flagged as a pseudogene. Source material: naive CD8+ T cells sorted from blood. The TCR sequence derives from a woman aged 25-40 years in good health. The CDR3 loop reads CASSKDGGLAVSYEQYF. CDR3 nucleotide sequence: TGTGCCAGCAGCAAAGACGGAGGGCTGGCTGTGTCCTACGAGCAGTACTTC.